This T cell receptor (beta chain) emerged from a study of CD8 T cells in ankylosing spondylitis. Study conclusions and caveats: Reactive arthritis synovial fluid and blood previously showed some of these motif variants.

One entry per CDR3 protein, called by TCRdb with MiXCR from the 5' RACE reads. The repertoire includes approximately 100,000 distinct CDR3 sequences, around 24% of them detected once, and 9% to 15% sits in the top ten. CDR1 and CDR2 from the germline V gene are SGHTA and FQGNSA. The V and J ends lost 6 bases and 2 bases, in that order; junction bases with no gene match: 6. This CDR3 comprises 16 residues. For this clonotype: What it recognizes is unknown.

The sequence came from a male donor with ankylosing spondylitis. Source material: synovial fluid, either unsorted or a sorted T cell fraction (not recorded which). The chain joins TRBV7-2 to TRBJ2-6; 8 bases fit TRBD1. In nucleotides, the CDR3 is TGTGCCAGCAGTTTCCCAGGGGGCGCTGGGGCCAACGTCCTGACTTTC. Encoded protein: CASSFPGGAGANVLTF.